Included here is one T cell receptor beta chain sequence, with context. Its target is not known. The data derive from a study of cytomegalovirus exposure and HLA in healthy donors. Study observations and caveats: In a later analysis, TCR beta V- and J-gene trimming was associated with a missense DCLRE1C variant. Earlier findings revealed that most TCR beta V segments proved productive either about 90% or about 30% of the time. The authors listed some 150 TCR beta chains as cytomegalovirus-associated.

Germline trimming cut 6 bases from V and 0 bases from J; bases unmatched to any gene: 1. In germline, CDR1 is KGHSH, CDR2 LQKENI. This CDR3 contains 14 residues. The study ran its PCR with 60 Vbeta and 13 Jbeta primers. Only in-frame clones appear in the TCRdb table, and some are missing; sequencing was by immunoSEQ multiplex PCR. The sample has around 300,000 clones, around two thirds seen once; the top ten hold under 3%. The sequenced material came from PBMCs. This receptor was taken from a female donor in good health and CMV-seronegative. The chain has TRBV18 and TRBJ2-3, with 9 bases identical to TRBD1. CDR3 loop: CASSGQGSTDTQYF. The CDR3 DNA sequence: TGTGCCAGCTCCGGACAGGGGAGCACAGATACGCAGTATTTT.